This passage covers 27 T cell receptor beta chains from one sample sequenced in a study of T cells of healthy individuals. One entry per CDR3 protein results from TCRdb running MiXCR on the 5' RACE reads. This table holds about 96,000 distinct CDR3 sequences, approximately 15% found once. These TCRs come from a human donor in good health.

This clonotype turned up a few times. V gene TRBV6-5 combines with J gene TRBJ2-7; D possibly corresponds to TRBD2 (5 bases). The CDR3 consists of 16 residues. The V and J ends lost 0 bases and 6 bases respectively, with 18 bases between them. CDR1 is MNHEY and CDR2 is SVGAGI in the germline V gene. CDR3 in DNA: TGTGCCAGCAGTTACTCGGACTGGTGGAGTCGAGGCGAGCAGTACTTC. Protein: CASSYSDWWSRGEQYF.

This clonotype occurred a few times. The V and J genes are TRBV28 and TRBJ2-3; D remains unclear. The CDR3 runs 13 residues. In germline, CDR1 is MDHEN, CDR2 SYDVKM. V was trimmed by 6 bases and J by 3 bases, leaving 10 bases between them. CDR3 amino acids: CASSPQATDTQYF. CDR3 sequence (DNA): TGTGCCAGCAGCCCTCAGGCAACAGATACGCAGTATTTT.

The J gene is TRBJ2-1, the V gene TRBV9; the match to TRBD2 covers 8 bases. Germline CDR1 SGDLS, CDR2 YYNGEE. With 1 base clipped from V and 4 bases from J, the junction kept 13 bases outside the gene matches. CDR3 length: 18 residues. The CDR3 DNA reads as TGTGCCAGCAGCGTAAACCCGTCAGCGGGAGTCGGTTACAATGAGCAGTTCTTC. Translation gives CASSVNPSAGVGYNEQFF.

This clonotype has just a few counts. For the CDR3, the DNA is TGTGCCAGCAGTTTACCCTTGGGGGGCAATCAGCCCCAGCATTTT. As protein: CASSLPLGGNQPQHF. The chain employs TRBV28 and TRBJ1-5; a possible D gene is TRBD1 (5 bases). Trimming removed 2 bases at V and 2 bases at J, with 10 bases between. This CDR3 spans 15 amino acids. Germline CDR1 reads MDHEN; CDR2 reads SYDVKM.

This clonotype appeared a few times. The CDR3 region is CASSQARATEAFF. DNA of the CDR3: TGTGCCAGCAGCCAAGCGCGCGCCACTGAAGCTTTCTTT. The rearrangement uses TRBV14 and TRBJ1-1; no firm D call. Looked up from germline, CDR1 is SGHDN and CDR2 is FVKESK. Trimming removed 1 base from V and 4 bases from J, with 7 bases in between. CDR3 length equals 13 residues.

V usage is TRBV5-6 and J usage is TRBJ2-1; TRBD2 matches 7 bases. The V and J ends lost 2 bases and 0 bases, in that order; junction bases with no gene match: 5. Per germline, CDR1 SGHDT and CDR2 YYEEEE. CDR3 length: 16 residues. For the CDR3, the DNA is TGTGCCAGCAGCTTCTCTAGCGGCAGCTCCTACAATGAGCAGTTCTTC. This sequence encodes CASSFSSGSSYNEQFF.

This clonotype turned up a few times. J is TRBJ2-2 and V is TRBV18; 7 bases fit TRBD1. The CDR3 loop spans 15 amino acids. Germline V gives CDR1 KGHSH, CDR2 LQKENI. V shed 6 bases and J 2 bases; nucleotides not matched to a gene: 6. In DNA form, the CDR3 reads TGTGCCAGCTCGGTCGGACAGGCCAACACCGGGGAGCTGTTTTTT. Encoded protein: CASSVGQANTGELFF.

This clonotype was found a few times. CDR3 residues: CASSLQRGADTQYF. Here the CDR3 DNA reads TGTGCCAGCAGTCTCCAGCGGGGGGCAGATACGCAGTATTTT. The chain employs TRBV28 and TRBJ2-3, with 9 bases identical to TRBD2. The germline V gene encodes CDR1 MDHEN and CDR2 SYDVKM. The V gene end was trimmed by 5 bases and the J gene end by 4 bases; junction bases not matched to a gene: 4. The CDR3 consists of 14 residues.

This clonotype showed up just a few times. The rearrangement links TRBV20-1 to TRBJ2-2, with unresolved D. The CDR3 loop spans 17 amino acids. Germline CDR1 and CDR2: DFQATT and SNEGSKA (reference sequence). Trimming pared 0 bases from V and 0 bases from J, leaving 14 bases between. CDR3 residues: CSARDLTGNANTGELFF. In nucleotides, the CDR3 is TGCAGTGCTAGAGATCTGACCGGAAACGCGAACACCGGGGAGCTGTTTTTT.

The chain couples TRBV15 to TRBJ2-5; D gene unclear. V was pared by 0 bases and J by 4 bases, with 6 bases between. The CDR3 runs to 13 residues. The germline CDR1 and CDR2 sequences are LNHNV and YYDKDF (reference sequence). CDR3 DNA sequence: TGTGCCACCAGCAGAGATATAGGAGAGACCCAGTACTTC. Translated, it gives CATSRDIGETQYF.

The table lists this clonotype with many counts. V and J are TRBV3-1 and TRBJ2-3, with D unresolved. Deletions cut 2 bases from V and 0 bases from J, with 3 bases between. CDR1 LGHDT and CDR2 YNNKEL come from the germline V gene (reference sequence). The CDR3 is 13 residues long. The CDR3 reads CASSQLSTDTQYF. In DNA form, the CDR3 reads TGTGCCAGCAGCCAACTGAGCACAGATACGCAGTATTTT.

This clonotype was observed many times. The chain combines TRBV6-5 with TRBJ2-1; no clear D gene. The V end lost 2 bases, the J end lost 0 bases, and 11 bases lay between the germline ends. Germline CDR1 and CDR2: MNHEY and SVGAGI. This CDR3 comprises 16 residues. In DNA form, the CDR3 reads TGTGCCAGCAGTTACGAAACAACGCTCTCCTACAATGAGCAGTTCTTC. This sequence encodes CASSYETTLSYNEQFF.

Ten or more counts support this clonotype. V usage is TRBV20-1 and J usage is TRBJ2-3, with 9 bases that match TRBD2. Germline V gives CDR1 DFQATT, CDR2 SNEGSKA (reference sequence). After removal of 4 bases from V and 0 bases from J, the junction contained 2 bases not matched to a gene. This CDR3 is 14 amino acids long. CDR3 DNA: TGCAGTGCTACTCTAGCGGGGAGCACAGATACGCAGTATTTT. It codes for CSATLAGSTDTQYF.

This clonotype was picked up many times. The J gene is TRBJ2-3, the V gene TRBV12-3 or TRBV12-4; D uncertain. Trimming cost V 6 bases and J 0 bases, with 4 bases left between them. The CDR3 is 12 amino acids. The CDR3 is CASRTSTDTQYF. For the CDR3, the DNA is TGTGCCAGCAGGACTAGCACAGATACGCAGTATTTT.

The V call is TRBV5-1, the J call TRBJ2-7; D is uncertain. Trimming left V 0 bases short and J 0 bases short, with 10 bases between. CDR3 size: 15 residues. Germline-derived CDR1 and CDR2 are SGHRS and YFSETQ. The chain's CDR3 is CASSLGAEVSYEQYF. CDR3 sequence (DNA): TGCGCCAGCAGCTTGGGGGCCGAAGTCTCCTACGAGCAGTACTTC.

The chain uses TRBV28 and TRBJ2-5, with D unclear. The CDR3 is made up of 13 amino acids. V was pared by 4 bases and J by 5 bases, with 11 bases between. CDR1 MDHEN and CDR2 SYDVKM come from the germline V gene. CDR3 region: CASSSPNRETQYF. The CDR3 nucleotides are TGTGCCAGCAGTTCCCCAAATCGGGAGACCCAGTACTTC.

This clonotype has more than one count but fewer than ten. The chain employs TRBV4-1 and TRBJ1-5; D is undetermined. The V gene's germline CDR1 is MGHRA and CDR2 YSYEKL. There are 15 residues in the CDR3. Trimming left V 2 bases short and J 0 bases short, with 8 bases between. This chain's CDR3 is CASSQPWVSNQPQHF. The CDR3 DNA is TGCGCCAGCAGCCAACCCTGGGTTAGCAATCAGCCCCAGCATTTT.

The V call is TRBV5-5, the J call TRBJ1-3; D perhaps matches TRBD1 (5 bases). The CDR3 length is 16 residues. V was pared by 4 bases and J by 2 bases, with 16 bases between. The germline CDR1 and CDR2 sequences are SGHKS and YYEKEE (reference sequence). CDR3 nucleotides: TGTGCCAGCAGCCCACTACCGACGGGACCTGGAAACACCATATATTTT. Translated: CASSPLPTGPGNTIYF.

The chain is built from TRBV15 and TRBJ2-3; D gene unclear. This CDR3 has 12 residues. From germline, CDR1 is LNHNV and CDR2 YYDKDF (reference sequence). V was pared by 4 bases and J by 2 bases, with 4 bases between. The CDR3 protein is CATSKHTDTQYF. DNA of the CDR3: TGTGCCACCAGCAAGCACACAGATACGCAGTATTTT. Complete variable domain (other parts from reference TRBV15 and TRBJ2-3): DAMVIQNPRYQVTQFGKPVTLSCSQTLNHNVMYWYQQKSSQAPKLLFHYYDKDFNNEADTPDNFQSRRPNTSFCFLDIRSPGLGDTAMYLCATSKHTDTQYFGPGTRLTVL.

This chain links TRBV5-1 with TRBJ2-1; 9 bases fit TRBD1. Germline V lookup: CDR1 SGHRS, CDR2 YFSETQ. J gave up 5 bases and V 5 bases, and 8 bases lay outside the gene matches. This CDR3 region has 15 residues. CDR3 sequence: CASSLWDREDNEQFF. CDR3 sequence (DNA): TGCGCCAGCAGTCTTTGGGACAGGGAAGACAATGAGCAGTTCTTC.

This clonotype has more than one count but fewer than ten. The CDR3 protein is CASTRGAADTQYF. The DNA of the CDR3 is TGTGCCAGCACCAGGGGGGCCGCAGATACGCAGTATTTT. The rearrangement uses TRBV5-5 and TRBJ2-3; D possibly corresponds to TRBD1 (7 bases). The CDR3 runs to 13 residues. Trimming left V 6 bases short and J 4 bases short, with 12 bases between. Per the germline V gene, CDR1 is SGHKS and CDR2 is YYEKEE (reference sequence).

This clonotype was observed a few times. CDR3 in amino acids: CASRDTNYNEQFF. The DNA of the CDR3 is TGTGCCAGCAGGGACACGAACTACAATGAGCAGTTCTTC. V and J are TRBV2 and TRBJ2-1, with TRBD1 as a possible D gene (5 bases). CDR1 and CDR2 from the germline V gene are SNHLY and FYNNEI. V shed 6 bases and J shed 3 bases, with 9 bases lying between them. The CDR3 runs to 13 residues.

This clonotype was recorded at least ten times. This chain joins TRBV3-1 and TRBJ1-1; a weak D match, TRBD1 (5 bases). V lost 2 bases and J lost 3, with 10 bases in between. Germline values: CDR1 LGHDT, CDR2 YNNKEL (reference sequence). The CDR3 runs to 14 residues. CDR3 region: CASSQQDRHTEAFF. DNA of the CDR3: TGTGCCAGCAGCCAACAAGACAGACACACTGAAGCTTTCTTT.

As DNA, the CDR3 is TGCAGTGCAGGCGGGGGGCCAATCCCGGGAGATACGCAGTATTTT. This translates into CSAGGGPIPGDTQYF. The chain combines TRBV20-1 with TRBJ2-3, with TRBD2 identical over 8 bases. This CDR3 has 15 amino acids. The trim removed 6 bases at V and 5 bases at J, leaving 13 bases unmatched. Germline loops: CDR1 DFQATT, CDR2 SNEGSKA (reference sequence).

This clonotype was observed a handful of times. The chain joins TRBV10-3 to TRBJ1-3; D not resolved. Germline CDR1 is ENHRY and CDR2 is SYGVKD. V lost 7 bases and J 0 bases, leaving 10 bases between the germline ends. The CDR3 totals 14 residues. The CDR3 here is CAIMAGSSGNTIYF. The CDR3 DNA sequence: TGTGCCATCATGGCGGGGAGCTCTGGAAACACCATATATTTT.

The table lists this clonotype with many counts. This chain joins TRBV10-2 and TRBJ1-5, with 11 bases fitting TRBD1. Germline trimming cut 10 bases from V and 5 bases from J; bases unmatched to any gene: 4. The CDR3 consists of 13 residues. The germline V gene has CDR1 WSHSY and CDR2 SAAADI. For the CDR3, the DNA is TGCGCCATCGGACAGGGGGCTCATCAGCCCCAGCATTTT. Its protein product is CAIGQGAHQPQHF.

Only a few counts were recorded for this clonotype. The chain combines TRBV20-1 with TRBJ1-2, with TRBD1 identical over 7 bases. Looked up from germline, CDR1 is DFQATT and CDR2 is SNEGSKA (reference sequence). The V segment lost 0 bases and the J segment 6 bases; nucleotides outside the gene matches: 7. The CDR3 is 14 amino acids. Here the CDR3 reads CSARDDRAFHGYTF. The CDR3 bases are TGCAGTGCTAGAGATGACAGGGCCTTTCATGGCTACACCTTC.